The text below deals with one T cell receptor (beta chain). CDR3 length: 16 amino acids. The entry originates in a study of CD8+ T cells in alopecia areata. cDNA reverse transcribed from extracted RNA served as the sequencing template. The protocol was immunoSEQ multiplex PCR, while the TCRdb copy is restricted to in-frame clones and leaves out a portion. The sample comprises about 130,000 clones, 45% to 60% of which are singletons, and 4.5% to 5.5% rests with the top ten. This receptor was taken from a human donor with alopecia areata. The chain joins TRBV21-1 to TRBJ2-5. TRBV21-1 is noted as a pseudogene. Sequencing was performed on CD4+ T cells sorted from blood, taken at week 0. CDR3 sequence reads: CASSSRPNMDEETQYF. The CDR3 DNA is TGTGCCAGCAGCAGTCGACCAAATATGGACGAAGAGACCCAGTACTTC.